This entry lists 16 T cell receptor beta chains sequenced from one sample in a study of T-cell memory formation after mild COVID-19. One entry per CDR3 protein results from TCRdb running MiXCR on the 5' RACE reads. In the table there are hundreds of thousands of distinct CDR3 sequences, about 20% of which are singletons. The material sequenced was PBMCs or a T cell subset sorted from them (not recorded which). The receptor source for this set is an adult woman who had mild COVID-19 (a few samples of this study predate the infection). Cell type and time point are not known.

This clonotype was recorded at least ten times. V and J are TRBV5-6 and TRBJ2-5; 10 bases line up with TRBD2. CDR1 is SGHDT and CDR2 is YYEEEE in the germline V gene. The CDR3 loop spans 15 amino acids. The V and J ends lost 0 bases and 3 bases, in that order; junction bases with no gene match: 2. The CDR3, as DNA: TGTGCCAGCAGCTTGGATCTAGCGGGGGAAGAGACCCAGTACTTC. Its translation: CASSLDLAGEETQYF.

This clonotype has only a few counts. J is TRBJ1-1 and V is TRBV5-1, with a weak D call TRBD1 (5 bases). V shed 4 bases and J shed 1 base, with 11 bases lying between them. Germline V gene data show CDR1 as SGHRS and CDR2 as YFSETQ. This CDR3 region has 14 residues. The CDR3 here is CASSAVQENTEAFF. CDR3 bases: TGCGCCAGCAGCGCCGTACAGGAGAACACTGAAGCTTTCTTT.

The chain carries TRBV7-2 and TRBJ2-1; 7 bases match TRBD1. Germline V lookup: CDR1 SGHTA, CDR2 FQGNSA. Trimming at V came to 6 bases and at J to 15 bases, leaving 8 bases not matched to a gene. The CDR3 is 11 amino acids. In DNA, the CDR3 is TGTGCCAGCAGTCGACAGGGTCTATTGTTCTTC. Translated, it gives CASSRQGLLFF. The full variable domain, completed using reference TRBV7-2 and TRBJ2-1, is GAGVSQSPSNKVTEKGKDVELRCDPISGHTALYWYRQSLGQGLEFLIYFQGNSAPDKSGLPSDRFSAERTGGSVSTLTIQRTQQEDSAVYLCASSRQGLLFFGPGTRLTVL.

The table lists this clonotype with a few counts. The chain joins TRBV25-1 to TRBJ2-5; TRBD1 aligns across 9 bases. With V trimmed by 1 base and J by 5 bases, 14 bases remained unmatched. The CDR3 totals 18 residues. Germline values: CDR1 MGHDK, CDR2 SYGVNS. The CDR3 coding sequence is TGTGCCAGCAGTGAATGGAGGACAGGGGCGCCGGGGGTGGAGACCCAGTACTTC. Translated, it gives CASSEWRTGAPGVETQYF.

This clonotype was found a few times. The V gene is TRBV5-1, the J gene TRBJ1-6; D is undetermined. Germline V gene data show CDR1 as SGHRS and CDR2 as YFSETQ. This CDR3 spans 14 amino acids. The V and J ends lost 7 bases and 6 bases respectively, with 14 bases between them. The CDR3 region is CASARNQPNSPLHF. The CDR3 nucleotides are TGCGCCAGCGCTAGGAACCAGCCTAATTCACCCCTCCACTTT.

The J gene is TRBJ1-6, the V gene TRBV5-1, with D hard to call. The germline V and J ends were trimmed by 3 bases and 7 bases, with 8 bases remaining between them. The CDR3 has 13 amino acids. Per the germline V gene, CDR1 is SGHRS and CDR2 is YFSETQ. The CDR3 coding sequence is TGCGCCAGCAGCTATTCCTTGAATTCACCCCTCCACTTT. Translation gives CASSYSLNSPLHF.

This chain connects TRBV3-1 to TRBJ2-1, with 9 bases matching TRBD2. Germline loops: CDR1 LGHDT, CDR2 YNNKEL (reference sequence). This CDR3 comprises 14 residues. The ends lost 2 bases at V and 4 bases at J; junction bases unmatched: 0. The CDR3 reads CASSQLAGYNEQFF. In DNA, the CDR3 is TGTGCCAGCAGCCAACTAGCGGGGTACAATGAGCAGTTCTTC.

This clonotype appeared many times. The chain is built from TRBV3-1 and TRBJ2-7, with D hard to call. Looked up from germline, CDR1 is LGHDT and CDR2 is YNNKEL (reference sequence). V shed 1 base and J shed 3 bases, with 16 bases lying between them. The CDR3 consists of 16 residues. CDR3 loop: CASSQVMGLVGYEQYF. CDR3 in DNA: TGTGCCAGCAGCCAAGTGATGGGCTTGGTGGGCTACGAGCAGTACTTC.

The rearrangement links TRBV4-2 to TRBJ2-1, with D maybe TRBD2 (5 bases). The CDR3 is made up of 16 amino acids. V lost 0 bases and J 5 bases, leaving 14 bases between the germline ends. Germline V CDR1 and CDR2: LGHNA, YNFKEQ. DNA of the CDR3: TGTGCCAGCAGCCAAGAGAGGTCAAGCGGCGACAATGAGCAGTTCTTC. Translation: CASSQERSSGDNEQFF.

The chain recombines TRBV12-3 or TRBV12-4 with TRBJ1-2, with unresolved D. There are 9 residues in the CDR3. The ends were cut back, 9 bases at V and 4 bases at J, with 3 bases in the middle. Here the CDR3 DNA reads TGTGCCAGGTTCTATGGCTACACCTTC. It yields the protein CARFYGYTF.

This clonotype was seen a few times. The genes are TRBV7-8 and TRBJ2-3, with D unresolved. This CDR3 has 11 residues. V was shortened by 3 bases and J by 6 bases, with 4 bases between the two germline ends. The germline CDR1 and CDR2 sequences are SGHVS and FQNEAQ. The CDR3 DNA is TGTGCCAGCAGCTTCGATGATACGCAGTATTTT. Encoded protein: CASSFDDTQYF.

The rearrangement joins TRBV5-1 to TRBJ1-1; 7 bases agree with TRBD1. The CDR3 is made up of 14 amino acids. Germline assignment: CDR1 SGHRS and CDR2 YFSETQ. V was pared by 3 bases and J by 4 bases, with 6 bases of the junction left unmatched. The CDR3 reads CASSSLPGGTEAFF. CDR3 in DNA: TGCGCCAGCAGCTCGTTACCAGGGGGCACTGAAGCTTTCTTT. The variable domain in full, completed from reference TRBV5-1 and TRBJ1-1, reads KAGVTQTPRYLIKTRGQQVTLSCSPISGHRSVSWYQQTPGQGLQFLFEYFSETQRNKGNFPGRFSGRQFSNSRSEMNVSTLELGDSALYLCASSSLPGGTEAFFGQGTRLTVV.

As DNA, the CDR3 is TGCGCCAGCGCGCAGGGCTTCAACAATGAGCAGTTCTTC. This sequence encodes CASAQGFNNEQFF. The rearrangement joins TRBV5-1 to TRBJ2-1; a possible D gene is TRBD1 (5 bases). The CDR3 sequence is 13 residues long. V was clipped by 7 bases and J by 5 bases, with 13 bases between them. Germline CDR1 reads SGHRS; CDR2 reads YFSETQ.

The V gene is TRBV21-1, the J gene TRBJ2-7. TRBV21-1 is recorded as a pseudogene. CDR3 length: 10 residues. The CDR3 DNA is TGTGCCAGCACCCGATACGAGCAGTACTTC. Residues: CASTRYEQYF.

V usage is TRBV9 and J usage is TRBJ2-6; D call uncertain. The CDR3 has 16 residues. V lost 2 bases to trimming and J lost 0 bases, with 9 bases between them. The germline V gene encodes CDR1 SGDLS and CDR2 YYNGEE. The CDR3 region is CASSVSHGSGANVLTF. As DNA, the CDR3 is TGTGCCAGCAGCGTCTCACATGGCTCTGGGGCCAACGTCCTGACTTTC.

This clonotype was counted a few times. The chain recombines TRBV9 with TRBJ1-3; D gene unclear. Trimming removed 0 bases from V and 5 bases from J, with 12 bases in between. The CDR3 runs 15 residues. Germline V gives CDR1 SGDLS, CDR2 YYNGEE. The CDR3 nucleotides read TGTGCCAGCAGCGTAGGGCGGGGATATAGAAACACCATATATTTT. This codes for CASSVGRGYRNTIYF. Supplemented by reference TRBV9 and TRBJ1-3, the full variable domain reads DSGVTQTPKHLITATGQRVTLRCSPRSGDLSVYWYQQSLDQGLQFLIQYYNGEERAKGNILERFSAQQFPDLHSELNLSSLELGDSALYFCASSVGRGYRNTIYFGEGSWLTVV.